The 9 T cell receptor beta chains listed next were all sequenced from one sample in a study of human T cells and chemical hapten exposure. Time point defined: pre-sensitization, week 0. The treatment: therapeutic diphenylcyclopropenone sensitization with weekly scalp DPC. Each CDR3 protein gets one entry after TCRdb re-called the RACE reads with MiXCR. The sample includes around 250,000 distinct CDR3 sequences, approximately 8.6% of them seen just once. Sequences were derived from whole blood, sampled in connection with sensitization to the hapten diphenylcyclopropenone (DPC). The receptor set was obtained from a woman aged 40-49 years with alopecia areata. Some clones in this sample may be carry-over from other donors' samples.

This clonotype has at least ten counts. V gene TRBV11-2 combines with J gene TRBJ2-3; unclear D gene. Between the trimmed V and J ends, which lost 1 base and 7 bases, there was a span of 3 bases. Germline V gene sequence: CDR1 SGHAT, CDR2 FQNNGV. The CDR3 runs to 11 residues. Here the CDR3 DNA reads TGTGCCAGCAGCTTAGTCAATACGCAGTATTTT. Translating gives CASSLVNTQYF.

This clonotype was detected only a few times. The gene calls are TRBV5-1 and TRBJ2-5; D not certain. There are 15 residues in the CDR3. V was cut by 4 bases and J by 5 bases, with 18 bases left in between. The germline gives CDR1 SGHRS, CDR2 YFSETQ. CDR3 residues: CASSVNGPAPETQYF. The DNA for the CDR3 is TGCGCCAGCAGCGTAAACGGACCGGCCCCTGAGACCCAGTACTTC. The full variable domain, rest sourced from reference TRBV5-1 and TRBJ2-5, is KAGVTQTPRYLIKTRGQQVTLSCSPISGHRSVSWYQQTPGQGLQFLFEYFSETQRNKGNFPGRFSGRQFSNSRSEMNVSTLELGDSALYLCASSVNGPAPETQYFGPGTRLLVL.

V is TRBV12-3 or TRBV12-4 and J is TRBJ2-2; 11 bases line up with TRBD2. The ends lost 2 bases at V and 4 bases at J; junction bases unmatched: 6. The CDR3 totals 17 residues. The CDR3 spells CASSLSTSGTSTGELFF. The CDR3, as DNA: TGTGCCAGCAGTTTATCGACTAGCGGGACTAGCACCGGGGAGCTGTTTTTT.

The rearrangement links TRBV9 to TRBJ2-5, with TRBD2 matching over 11 bases. This CDR3 spans 15 amino acids. Unmatched junction bases numbered 2, after V lost 0 bases and J lost 4 bases. CDR1 SGDLS and CDR2 YYNGEE come from the germline V gene. The CDR3, as DNA: TGTGCCAGCAGCGTAGCACTAGCGGGAGTAGAGACCCAGTACTTC. This translates into CASSVALAGVETQYF.

This chain joins TRBV7-2 and TRBJ2-1, with 13 positions matching TRBD2. V shed 1 base, J shed 7 bases, and the junction held 1 base outside the gene matches. CDR3 length: 15 residues. The germline V gene encodes CDR1 SGHTA and CDR2 FQGNSA. CDR3 region: CASSLVLAGGNEQFF. Here the CDR3 DNA reads TGTGCCAGCAGCTTAGTACTAGCGGGAGGGAATGAGCAGTTCTTC.

The chain combines TRBV29-1 with TRBJ1-5; 9 nucleotides agree with TRBD1. V lost 7 bases and J lost 3; bases outside the gene matches: 7. Germline-derived CDR1 and CDR2 are SQVTM and ANQGSEA. The CDR3 spans 14 residues. CDR3 sequence (DNA): TGCAGCGGTGAGAGACAGGGGGACAATCAGCCCCAGCATTTT. Protein product: CSGERQGDNQPQHF.

The table lists this clonotype with a few counts. The CDR3 spells CASKGTGANVLTF. For the CDR3, the DNA is TGCGCCAGCAAGGGTACAGGGGCCAACGTCCTGACTTTC. This chain connects TRBV4-1 to TRBJ2-6, with no clear D. CDR1 is MGHRA and CDR2 is YSYEKL in the germline V gene. V shed 7 bases and J shed 4 bases, with 8 bases lying between them. This CDR3 spans 13 amino acids.

This chain joins TRBV20-1 and TRBJ2-5, with D possibly TRBD2 on 6 matching bases. The CDR3 is 17 residues long. CDR1 and CDR2 from the germline V gene are DFQATT and SNEGSKA (reference sequence). V was trimmed by 0 bases and J by 0 bases, leaving 17 bases between them. CDR3 DNA: TGCAGTGCTAGAGATCTTAGGAGCGGGCGATACCAAGAGACCCAGTACTTC. Its translation: CSARDLRSGRYQETQYF.

This clonotype has at least ten counts. The chain uses TRBV20-1 and TRBJ1-5, with 9 bases aligning to TRBD1. Trimming cost V 7 bases and J 6 bases; bases outside gene matches: 7. Per germline, CDR1 DFQATT and CDR2 SNEGSKA (reference sequence). There are 13 residues in the CDR3. The CDR3 loop is CSVRGQGGQPQHF. The CDR3 DNA is TGCAGTGTTAGGGGACAGGGCGGTCAGCCCCAGCATTTT.